The clone carrying this TCR beta chain has only one observation. Its antigen is undetermined. These data come from a study of T cell repertoires in breast cancer. During the second nested PCR, blocking oligonucleotides suppressed genes that were not paired. TCRdb ran MiXCR on the emulsion pairing reads and lists one entry per CDR3 protein. The profile shows approximately 37,000 distinct CDR3 sequences, about 50% of them singletons. Whole-study findings and limits: Shared TCRs favored TRBV7, possibly from tumor recognition or primer mispriming.

The expanded emulsion RT-PCR method captured paired alpha and beta chains from CD8+ T cells. The CDR3 length is 14 residues. CDR1 and CDR2 from the germline V gene are MNHEY and SMNVEV (reference sequence). The V end was cut by 7 bases, the J end by 0 bases, with 13 bases between. The V and J genes are TRBV27 and TRBJ2-7, with D perhaps matching TRBD2 (7 bases). The sample was CD8+ T cells. The receptor was isolated from a pool of human donors with breast cancer or a healthy control (not recorded which). This CDR3 reads CASKGGGISYEQYF. CDR3 sequence (DNA): TGTGCCAGCAAAGGCGGGGGCATCTCCTACGAGCAGTACTTC.